These T cell receptor beta chains were read from a single sample in a study of cytomegalovirus exposure and HLA in healthy donors. The method was immunoSEQ multiplex PCR; TCRdb's version includes in-frame clones alone and lacks a portion of them. The table records tens of thousands of clones, 65% to 70% of them present only once. The sequenced sample was PBMCs. Receptor source: a woman aged 25 to 39 in good health and CMV-seronegative. CDR3s include the opening cysteine and the closing phenylalanine or tryptophan. The D gene is left open where the match is weak. Size tells how often a clone was seen (once, few, many) or the class of an expanded clone, and some rows leave it out.

>TRBJ2-1|TRBV6-4|TRBD2|.
CASSEGERGGYNEQFF
TGTGCCAGCAGTGAAGGGGAGCGGGGGGGTTACAATGAGCAGTTCTTC
>TRBJ1-6|TRBV6-1|.|once
CANQLDRSSPLHF
TGTGCCAACCAGCTAGACAGGAGTTCACCCCTCCACTTT
>TRBJ1-1|TRBV5-1|.|.
CASSVRGTEAFF
TGCGCCAGCAGTGTCAGGGGTACTGAAGCTTTCTTT
>TRBJ1-2|TRBV7-9|TRBD1|.
CASSSTWDSPKGYTF
TGTGCCAGCAGCTCGACCTGGGACAGCCCAAAGGGCTACACCTTC
>TRBJ2-3|TRBV5-1|TRBD2|.
CASGTSGGAQDTQYF
TGCGCCAGTGGGACTAGCGGGGGGGCCCAAGATACGCAGTATTTT
>TRBJ1-2|TRBV28|.|.
CASSLEGNYGYTF
TGTGCCAGCAGTTTAGAGGGCAACTATGGCTACACCTTC
>TRBJ1-4|TRBV4-1|.|.
CASTQGEGGEKLFF
TGCGCCAGCACCCAAGGTGAGGGTGGGGAAAAACTGTTTTTT
>TRBJ2-5|TRBV6-5|.|.
CASSSGKLGQETQYF
TGTGCCAGCAGTTCCGGGAAACTTGGGCAAGAGACCCAGTACTTC
>TRBJ2-1|TRBV10-3|.|.
CASRGDFGDNEQFF
TGTGCCAGCAGGGGGGACTTCGGGGACAATGAGCAGTTCTTC
>TRBJ2-7|TRBV7-6|TRBD1|.
CASSLTGTGPLEQYF
TGTGCCAGCAGCTTAACCGGGACAGGGCCCCTCGAGCAGTACTTC
>TRBJ2-3|TRBV7-3|TRBD2|.
CASSFGTSGASDTQYF
TGTGCCAGCAGCTTTGGGACTAGCGGGGCCTCAGATACGCAGTATTTT
>TRBJ1-1|TRBV7-9|.|.
CASSSRVDRFKAEAFF
TGTGCCAGCAGCTCCCGCGTGGACAGATTCAAGGCTGAAGCTTTCTTT
>TRBJ1-4|TRBV10-3|TRBD1|.
CAISGGQGADNEKLFF
TGTGCCATCAGTGGAGGACAGGGGGCGGATAATGAAAAACTGTTTTTT
>TRBJ1-3|TRBV18|.|.
CASSPSGSSGNTIYF
TGTGCCAGCTCACCCTCCGGGTCCTCTGGAAACACCATATATTTT
>TRBJ2-1|TRBV5-1|TRBD2|.
CASSFISGGAYNEQFF
TGCGCCAGCAGCTTTATAAGCGGGGGGGCCTACAATGAGCAGTTCTTC
>TRBJ1-1|TRBV6-1|TRBD1|.
CASSPGTGPTEAFF
TGTGCCAGCAGTCCCGGGACAGGGCCTACTGAAGCTTTCTTT
>TRBJ2-3|TRBV7-2|.|.
CASSLTRDTQYF
TGTGCCAGCAGCTTAACGAGAGATACGCAGTATTTT
>TRBJ1-1|TRBV30|.|few
CAWSGWQGGRWSNGAFF
TGTGCCTGGAGCGGGTGGCAGGGCGGCAGGTGGTCCAATGGGGCTTTCTTT
>TRBJ1-2|TRBV30|.|few
CACSTNYGYTF
TGTGCCTGCAGCACTAATTATGGCTACACCTTC
>TRBJ2-5|TRBV4-2|.|.
CASSRDLQETQYF
TGTGCCAGCAGCCGCGACTTACAAGAGACCCAGTACTTC
>TRBJ1-4|TRBV6-5|TRBD1|few
CASSPPGQYNEKLFF
TGTGCCAGCAGTCCCCCGGGACAGTATAATGAAAAACTGTTTTTT
>TRBJ1-6|TRBV27|.|.
CASRSRGSYNSPLHF
TGTGCCAGCAGATCACGGGGGTCCTATAATTCACCCCTCCACTTT
>TRBJ2-7|TRBV5-6|TRBD1|.
CASSRPGQLDYEQYF
TGTGCCAGCAGCCGTCCGGGACAGCTAGACTACGAGCAGTACTTC